This T cell receptor (beta chain) stems from a study of cytomegalovirus exposure and HLA in healthy donors. Both 60 Vbeta primers and 13 Jbeta primers went into the PCR. Measured with immunoSEQ multiplex PCR; TCRdb has only the in-frame clones, and not every one. The sample consists of 150,000 to 180,000 clones, 65% to 80% of them appearing once. For this clone: What it recognizes is unknown.

Study-level points and caveats: Later, an analysis found that common viral pathogens appeared to be linked with several of the most significant clusters.

With 0 bases clipped from V and 7 bases from J, the junction kept 10 bases outside the gene matches. The germline gives CDR1 LGHNA, CDR2 YNFKEQ. The CDR3 has 17 amino acids. This receptor was identified in a man between 18 and 29 years old in good health and CMV-seronegative. The specimen was PBMCs. This chain links TRBV4-2 with TRBJ1-1; TRBD1 matches at 11 bases. The CDR3 bases are TGTGCCAGCAGCCAAGATTGGACAGGGGGCCCTCCGGGTGAAGCTTTCTTT. Protein sequence: CASSQDWTGGPPGEAFF.